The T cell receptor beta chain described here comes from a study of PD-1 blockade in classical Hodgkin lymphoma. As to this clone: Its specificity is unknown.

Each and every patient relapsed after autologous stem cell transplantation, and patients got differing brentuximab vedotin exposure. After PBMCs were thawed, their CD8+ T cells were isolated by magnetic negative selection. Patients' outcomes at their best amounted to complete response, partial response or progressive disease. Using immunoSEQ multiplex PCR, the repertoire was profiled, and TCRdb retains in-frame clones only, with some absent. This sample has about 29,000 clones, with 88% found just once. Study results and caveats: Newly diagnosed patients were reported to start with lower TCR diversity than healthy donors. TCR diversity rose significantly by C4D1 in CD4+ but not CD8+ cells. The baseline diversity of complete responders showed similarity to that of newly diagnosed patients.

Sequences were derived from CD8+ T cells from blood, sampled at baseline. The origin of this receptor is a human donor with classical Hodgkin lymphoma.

CDR3 sequence reads: CASSLSGGWNTGELFF. The CDR3 DNA sequence: TGTGCCAGCAGTTTATCAGGGGGCTGGAACACCGGGGAGCTGTTTTTT. V usage is TRBV28 and J usage is TRBJ2-2; TRBD1 aligns across 8 bases. The trim removed 1 base at V and 1 base at J, leaving 2 bases unmatched. CDR3 length: 16 residues. Germline CDR1 reads MDHEN; CDR2 reads SYDVKM.